This T cell receptor (beta chain) was sequenced during a study of T cell changes during pregnancy in multiple sclerosis (dated by TCRdb to the late 2010s). Context from the whole study: In women with multiple sclerosis, the researchers looked at how the T cell repertoire shifted as pregnancy progressed.

Library construction relied on the immunoSEQ multiplex PCR assay. TCRdb's version of the immuneACCESS table is confined to in-frame rearrangements and falls short of the full clone set. An unresolved V gene accounts for under half of the shortfall where checked; the remainder is of unknown origin. This sample comprises 70,000 to 85,000 clones, around 90% of them detected only once. The ten largest clones take up 2.6% of the sample. With respect to this clone: Its binding antigen is unknown. It has no much larger one-base neighbor in the sample; base qualities were not kept.

According to the germline V gene (reference sequence), CDR1 reads GTSNPN and CDR2 reads SVGIG. From the cysteine through the phenylalanine, the CDR3 covers 14 amino acids. This entry keeps only the CDR3 DNA: 42 bases, framed from base 1. Unmatched junction bases come to 14, with V trimmed by 6 bases and J by 8 bases. The input for sequencing was peripheral blood, taken before pregnancy. This clonotype was obtained from a female donor with multiple sclerosis, enrolled in a pregnancy study. In this chain, TRBV30 is recombined with TRBJ1-2; 8 bases in the middle match TRBD1. The nucleotides are TGTGCCTGCAAGGTCCCAGGGGGCGCGGGAGGCTACACCTTC. Translated, this is CACKVPGGAGGYTF. Full variable domain (CDR3 extended with the reference TRBV30 and TRBJ1-2 proteins): SQTIHQWPATLVQPVGSPLSLECTVEGTSNPNLYWYRQAAGRGLQLLFYSVGIGQISSEVPQNLSASRPQDRQFILSSKKLLLSDSGFYLCACKVPGGAGGYTFGSGTRLTVV.